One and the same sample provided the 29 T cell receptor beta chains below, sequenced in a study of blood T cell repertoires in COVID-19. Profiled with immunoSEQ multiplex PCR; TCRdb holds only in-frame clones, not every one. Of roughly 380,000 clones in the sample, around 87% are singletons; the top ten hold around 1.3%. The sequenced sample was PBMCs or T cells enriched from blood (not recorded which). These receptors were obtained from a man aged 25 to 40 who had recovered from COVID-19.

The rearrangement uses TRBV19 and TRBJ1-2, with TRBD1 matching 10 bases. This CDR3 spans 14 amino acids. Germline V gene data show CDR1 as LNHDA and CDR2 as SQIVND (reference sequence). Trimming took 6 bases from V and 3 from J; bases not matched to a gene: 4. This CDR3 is CASSRTGGDYGYTF. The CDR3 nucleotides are TGTGCCAGTAGCCGGACAGGGGGGGACTATGGCTACACCTTC.

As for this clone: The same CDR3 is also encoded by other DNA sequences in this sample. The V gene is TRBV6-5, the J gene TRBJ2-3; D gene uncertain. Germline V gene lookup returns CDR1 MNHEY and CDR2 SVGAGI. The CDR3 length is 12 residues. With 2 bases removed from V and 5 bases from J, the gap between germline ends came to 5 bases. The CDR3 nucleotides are TGTGCCAGCAGTTACGGGCTAGATACGCAGTATTTT. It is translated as CASSYGLDTQYF.

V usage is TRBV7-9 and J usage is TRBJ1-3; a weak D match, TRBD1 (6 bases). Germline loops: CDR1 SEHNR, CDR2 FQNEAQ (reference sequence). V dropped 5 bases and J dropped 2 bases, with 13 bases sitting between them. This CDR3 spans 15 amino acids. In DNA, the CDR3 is TGTGCCAGCAGCCGACAGGTGGTGACTGGAAACACCATATATTTT. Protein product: CASSRQVVTGNTIYF.

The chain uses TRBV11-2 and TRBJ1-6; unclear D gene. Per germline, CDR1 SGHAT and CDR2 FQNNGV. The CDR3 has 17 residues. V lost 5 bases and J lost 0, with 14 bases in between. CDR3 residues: CASSLGPRSSYNSPLHF. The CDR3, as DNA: TGTGCCAGCAGCCTTGGGCCTCGAAGCTCCTATAATTCACCCCTCCACTTT.

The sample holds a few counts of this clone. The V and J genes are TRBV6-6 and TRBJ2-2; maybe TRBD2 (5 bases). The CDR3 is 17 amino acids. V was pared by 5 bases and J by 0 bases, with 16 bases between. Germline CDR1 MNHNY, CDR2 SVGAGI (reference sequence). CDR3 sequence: CASSLSWELANTGELFF. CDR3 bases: TGTGCCAGCAGTCTAAGCTGGGAACTAGCGAACACCGGGGAGCTGTTTTTT.

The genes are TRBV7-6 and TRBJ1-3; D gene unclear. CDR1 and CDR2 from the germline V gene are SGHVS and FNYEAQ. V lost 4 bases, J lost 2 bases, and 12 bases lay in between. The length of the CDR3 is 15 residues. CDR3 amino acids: CASSYDGNTGNTIYF. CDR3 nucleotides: TGTGCCAGCAGCTACGACGGGAATACTGGAAACACCATATATTTT.

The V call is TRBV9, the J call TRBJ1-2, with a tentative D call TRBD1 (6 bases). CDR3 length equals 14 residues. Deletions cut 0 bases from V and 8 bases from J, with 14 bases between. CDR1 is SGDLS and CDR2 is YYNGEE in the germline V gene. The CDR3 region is CASSVGSGARGYTF. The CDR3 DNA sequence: TGTGCCAGCAGCGTAGGATCAGGGGCGCGCGGCTACACCTTC.

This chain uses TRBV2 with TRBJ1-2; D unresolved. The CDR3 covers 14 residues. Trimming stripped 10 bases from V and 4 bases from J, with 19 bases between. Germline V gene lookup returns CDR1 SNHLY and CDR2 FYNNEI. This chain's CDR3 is CATKPGLTGYGYTF. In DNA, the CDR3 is TGTGCCACCAAACCGGGTTTAACTGGCTATGGCTACACCTTC. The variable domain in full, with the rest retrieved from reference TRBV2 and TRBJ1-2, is EPEVTQTPSHQVTQMGQEVILRCVPISNHLYFYWYRQILGQKVEFLVSFYNNEISEKSEIFDDQFSVERPDGSNFTLKIRSTKLEDSAMYFCATKPGLTGYGYTFGSGTRLTVV.

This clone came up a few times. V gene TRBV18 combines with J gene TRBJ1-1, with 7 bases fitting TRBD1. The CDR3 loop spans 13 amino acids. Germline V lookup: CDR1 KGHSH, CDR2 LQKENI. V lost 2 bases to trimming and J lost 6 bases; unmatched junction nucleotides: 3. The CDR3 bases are TGTGCCAGCTCACCAGGGGACAGCTCTGAAGCTTTCTTT. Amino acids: CASSPGDSSEAFF.

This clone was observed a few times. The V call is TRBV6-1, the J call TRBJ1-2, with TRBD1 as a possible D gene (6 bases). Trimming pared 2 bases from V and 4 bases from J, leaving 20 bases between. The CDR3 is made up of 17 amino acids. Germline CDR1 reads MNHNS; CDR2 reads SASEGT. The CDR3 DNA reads TGTGCCAGCAGTGAATTTGGGCAGGGGTCCTCCGCCTATGGCTACACCTTC. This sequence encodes CASSEFGQGSSAYGYTF.

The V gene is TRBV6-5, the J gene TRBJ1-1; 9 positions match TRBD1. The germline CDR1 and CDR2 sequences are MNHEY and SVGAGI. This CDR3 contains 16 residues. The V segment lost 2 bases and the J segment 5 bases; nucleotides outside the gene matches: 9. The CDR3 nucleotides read TGTGCCAGCAGTTACCGCGGACAGGGGAAGCGGACTGAAGCTTTCTTT. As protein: CASSYRGQGKRTEAFF.

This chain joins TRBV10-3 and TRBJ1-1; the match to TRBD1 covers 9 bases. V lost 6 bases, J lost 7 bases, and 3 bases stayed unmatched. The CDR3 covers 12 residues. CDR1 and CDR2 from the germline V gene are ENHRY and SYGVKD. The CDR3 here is CAISPGQGEAFF. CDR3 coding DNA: TGTGCCATCAGCCCGGGACAGGGTGAAGCTTTCTTT.

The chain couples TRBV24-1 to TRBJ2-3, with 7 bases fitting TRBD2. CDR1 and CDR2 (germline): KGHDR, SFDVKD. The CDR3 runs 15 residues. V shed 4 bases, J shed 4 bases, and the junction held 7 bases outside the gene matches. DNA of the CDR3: TGTGCCACCAGTGAGGGGGGAGGGGTTTCAGATACGCAGTATTTT. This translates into CATSEGGGVSDTQYF.

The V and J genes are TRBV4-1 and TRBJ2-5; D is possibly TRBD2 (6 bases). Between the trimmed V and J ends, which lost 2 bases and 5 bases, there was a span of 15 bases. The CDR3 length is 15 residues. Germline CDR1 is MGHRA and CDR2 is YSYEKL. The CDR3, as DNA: TGCGCCAGCAGCCAATGGACGGGGGATAGGGAGACCCAGTACTTC. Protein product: CASSQWTGDRETQYF.

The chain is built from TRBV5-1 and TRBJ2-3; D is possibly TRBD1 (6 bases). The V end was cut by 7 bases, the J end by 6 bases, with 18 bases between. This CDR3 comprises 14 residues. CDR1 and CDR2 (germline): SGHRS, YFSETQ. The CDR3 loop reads CASHLDRKPDTQYF. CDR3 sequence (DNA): TGCGCCAGCCATCTGGACAGAAAGCCGGATACGCAGTATTTT. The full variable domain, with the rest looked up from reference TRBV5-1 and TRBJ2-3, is KAGVTQTPRYLIKTRGQQVTLSCSPISGHRSVSWYQQTPGQGLQFLFEYFSETQRNKGNFPGRFSGRQFSNSRSEMNVSTLELGDSALYLCASHLDRKPDTQYFGPGTRLTVL.

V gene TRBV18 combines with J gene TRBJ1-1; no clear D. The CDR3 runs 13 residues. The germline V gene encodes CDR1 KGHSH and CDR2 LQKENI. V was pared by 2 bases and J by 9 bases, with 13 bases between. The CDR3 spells CASSPLSAHKAFF. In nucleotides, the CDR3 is TGTGCCAGCTCACCATTGTCTGCCCACAAAGCTTTCTTT.

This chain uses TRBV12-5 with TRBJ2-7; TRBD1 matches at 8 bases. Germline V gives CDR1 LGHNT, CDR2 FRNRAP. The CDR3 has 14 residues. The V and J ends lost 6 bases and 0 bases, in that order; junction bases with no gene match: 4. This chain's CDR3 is CASGDRGSSYEQYF. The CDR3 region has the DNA TGTGCTAGTGGAGACAGGGGAAGCTCCTACGAGCAGTACTTC.

CDR3 DNA: TGCGCCAGCAGCCAAGTTATTAATAGCAATCAGCCCCAGCATTTT. Protein: CASSQVINSNQPQHF. V and J are TRBV4-3 and TRBJ1-5; D gene unclear. The V end lost 1 base, the J end lost 0 bases, and 7 bases lay between the germline ends. The germline gives CDR1 LGHNA, CDR2 YSLEER. The CDR3 spans 15 residues.

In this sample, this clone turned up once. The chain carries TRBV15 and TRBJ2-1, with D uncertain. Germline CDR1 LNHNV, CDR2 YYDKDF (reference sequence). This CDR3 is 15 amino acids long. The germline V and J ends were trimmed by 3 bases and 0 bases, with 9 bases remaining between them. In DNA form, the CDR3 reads TGTGCCACCAGCAGTATAATGAGCTCCTACAATGAGCAGTTCTTC. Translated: CATSSIMSSYNEQFF. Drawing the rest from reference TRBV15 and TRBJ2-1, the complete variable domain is DAMVIQNPRYQVTQFGKPVTLSCSQTLNHNVMYWYQQKSSQAPKLLFHYYDKDFNNEADTPDNFQSRRPNTSFCFLDIRSPGLGDTAMYLCATSSIMSSYNEQFFGPGTRLTVL.

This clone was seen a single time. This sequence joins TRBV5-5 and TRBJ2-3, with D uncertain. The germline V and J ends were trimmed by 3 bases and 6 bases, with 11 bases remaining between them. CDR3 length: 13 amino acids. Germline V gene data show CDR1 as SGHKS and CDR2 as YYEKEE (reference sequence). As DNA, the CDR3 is TGTGCCAGCAGCTCTACTACCGGCGATACGCAGTATTTT. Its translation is CASSSTTGDTQYF.

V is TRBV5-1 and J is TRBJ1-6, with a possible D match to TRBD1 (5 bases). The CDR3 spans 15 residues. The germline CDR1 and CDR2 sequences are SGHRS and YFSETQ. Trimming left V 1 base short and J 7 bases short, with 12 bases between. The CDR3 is CASSLSGPINSPLHF. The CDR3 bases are TGCGCCAGCAGCTTGTCAGGGCCGATCAATTCACCCCTCCACTTT. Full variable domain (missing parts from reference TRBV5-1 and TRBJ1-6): KAGVTQTPRYLIKTRGQQVTLSCSPISGHRSVSWYQQTPGQGLQFLFEYFSETQRNKGNFPGRFSGRQFSNSRSEMNVSTLELGDSALYLCASSLSGPINSPLHFGNGTRLTVT.

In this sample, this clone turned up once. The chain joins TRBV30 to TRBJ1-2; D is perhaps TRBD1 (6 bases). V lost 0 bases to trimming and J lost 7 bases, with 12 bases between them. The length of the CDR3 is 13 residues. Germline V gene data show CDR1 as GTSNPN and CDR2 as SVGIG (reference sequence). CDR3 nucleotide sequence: TGTGCCTGGAGTGTATCCAGGGGAAGTGGCTACACCTTC. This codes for CAWSVSRGSGYTF. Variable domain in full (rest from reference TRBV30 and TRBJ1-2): SQTIHQWPATLVQPVGSPLSLECTVEGTSNPNLYWYRQAAGRGLQLLFYSVGIGQISSEVPQNLSASRPQDRQFILSSKKLLLSDSGFYLCAWSVSRGSGYTFGSGTRLTVV.

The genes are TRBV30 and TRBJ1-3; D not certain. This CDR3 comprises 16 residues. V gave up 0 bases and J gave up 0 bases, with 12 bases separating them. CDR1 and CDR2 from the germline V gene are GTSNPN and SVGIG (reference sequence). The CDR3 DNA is TGTGCCTGGAGTGTACTGGACTATTACTCTGGAAACACCATATATTTT. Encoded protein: CAWSVLDYYSGNTIYF. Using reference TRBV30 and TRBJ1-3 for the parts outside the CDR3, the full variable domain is SQTIHQWPATLVQPVGSPLSLECTVEGTSNPNLYWYRQAAGRGLQLLFYSVGIGQISSEVPQNLSASRPQDRQFILSSKKLLLSDSGFYLCAWSVLDYYSGNTIYFGEGSWLTVV.

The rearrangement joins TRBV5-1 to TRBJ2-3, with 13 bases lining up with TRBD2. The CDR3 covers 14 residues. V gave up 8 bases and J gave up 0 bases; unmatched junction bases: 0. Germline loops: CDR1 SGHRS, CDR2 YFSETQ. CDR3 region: CARGLAGSTDTQYF. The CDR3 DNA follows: TGCGCCAGGGGACTAGCGGGGAGCACAGATACGCAGTATTTT.

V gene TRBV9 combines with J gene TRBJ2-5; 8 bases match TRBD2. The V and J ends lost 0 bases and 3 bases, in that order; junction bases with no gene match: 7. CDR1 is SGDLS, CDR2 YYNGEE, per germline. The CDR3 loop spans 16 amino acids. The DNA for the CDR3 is TGTGCCAGCAGCGTAGGCGCGGGGGGACATAAAGAGACCCAGTACTTC. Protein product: CASSVGAGGHKETQYF.

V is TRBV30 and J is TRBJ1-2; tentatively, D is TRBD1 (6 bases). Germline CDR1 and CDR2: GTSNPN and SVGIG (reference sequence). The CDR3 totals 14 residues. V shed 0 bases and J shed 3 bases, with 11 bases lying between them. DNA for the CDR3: TGTGCCTGGAGTGTACAGGGATGGGACTATGGCTACACCTTC. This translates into CAWSVQGWDYGYTF.

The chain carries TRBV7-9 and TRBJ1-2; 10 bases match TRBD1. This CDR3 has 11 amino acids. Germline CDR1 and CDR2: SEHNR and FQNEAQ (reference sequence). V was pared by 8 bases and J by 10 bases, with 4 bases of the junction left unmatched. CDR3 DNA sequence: TGTGCCAGCGACAGGGGGCCTGACTACACCTTC. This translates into CASDRGPDYTF.

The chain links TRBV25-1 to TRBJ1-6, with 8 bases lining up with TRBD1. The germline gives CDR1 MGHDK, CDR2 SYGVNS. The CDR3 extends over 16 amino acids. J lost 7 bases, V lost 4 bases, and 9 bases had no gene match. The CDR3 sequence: CASSATGQGRNSPLHF. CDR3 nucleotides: TGTGCCAGCAGTGCGACCGGACAGGGAAGGAATTCACCCCTCCACTTT. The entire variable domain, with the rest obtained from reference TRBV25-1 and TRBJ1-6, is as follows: EADIYQTPRYLVIGTGKKITLECSQTMGHDKMYWYQQDPGMELHLIHYSYGVNSTEKGDLSSESTVSRIRTEHFPLTLESARPSHTSQYLCASSATGQGRNSPLHFGNGTRLTVT.

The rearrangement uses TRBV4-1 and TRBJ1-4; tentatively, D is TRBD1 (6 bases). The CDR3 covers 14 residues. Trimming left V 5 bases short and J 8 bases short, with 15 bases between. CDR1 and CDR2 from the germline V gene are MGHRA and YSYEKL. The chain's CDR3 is CASSFTGTGEKLFF. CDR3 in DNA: TGCGCCAGCAGCTTTACAGGGACGGGGGAAAAACTGTTTTTT.